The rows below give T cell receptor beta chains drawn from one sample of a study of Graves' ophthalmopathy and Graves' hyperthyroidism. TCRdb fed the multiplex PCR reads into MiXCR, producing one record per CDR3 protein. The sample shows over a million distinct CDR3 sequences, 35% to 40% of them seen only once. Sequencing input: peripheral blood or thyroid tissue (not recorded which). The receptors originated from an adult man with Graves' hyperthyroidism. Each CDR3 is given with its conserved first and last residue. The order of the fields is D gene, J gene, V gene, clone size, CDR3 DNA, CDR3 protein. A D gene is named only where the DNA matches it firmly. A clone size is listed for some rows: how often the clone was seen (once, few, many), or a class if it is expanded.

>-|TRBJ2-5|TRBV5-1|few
TGCGCCAGCAGACCCGGACGAGCCGGCGGCGAGACCCAGTACTTC
CASRPGRAGGETQYF
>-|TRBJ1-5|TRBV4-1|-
TGCGCCAGCAGCCAAGATCCCGCCTCCACTAATCAGCCCCAGCATTTT
CASSQDPASTNQPQHF
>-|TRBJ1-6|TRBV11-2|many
TGTGCCAGCAGCTTAGGAGGGGAAGGCTCACCCCTCCACTTT
CASSLGGEGSPLHF
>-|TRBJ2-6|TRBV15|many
TGTGCCACCAGCAGAGGGTTACACTCTGGGGCCAACGTCCTGACTTTC
CATSRGLHSGANVLTF
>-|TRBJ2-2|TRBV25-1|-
TGTGCCAGCGTTGGGGGGACGGAGAACACCGGGGAGCTGTTTTTT
CASVGGTENTGELFF
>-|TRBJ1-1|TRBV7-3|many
TGTGCCAGCAGCCCTCGGGCAGTCAGGATGGACACTGAAGCTTTCTTT
CASSPRAVRMDTEAFF
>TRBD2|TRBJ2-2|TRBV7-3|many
TGTGCCAGCCGCCTGGGGGGGAGAGACACCGGGGAGCTGTTTTTT
CASRLGGRDTGELFF
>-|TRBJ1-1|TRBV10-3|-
TGTGCCAGCAGGCCCGCGGGGCCAGACAGAGAGGCTTTCTTT
CASRPAGPDREAFF
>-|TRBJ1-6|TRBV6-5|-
TGTGCCACCGCACAGGGTTTTCGTAATTCACCCCTCCACTTT
CATAQGFRNSPLHF
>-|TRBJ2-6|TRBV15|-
TGTGCCGCCAGCAGCCCACTAACTATCTCTGGGGCCAACGTCCTGACTTTC
CAASSPLTISGANVLTF
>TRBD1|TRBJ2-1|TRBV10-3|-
TGTGCCATCAGTGCACGCGGACAGGGGGCAGCGGGTGAGCAGTTCTTC
CAISARGQGAAGEQFF
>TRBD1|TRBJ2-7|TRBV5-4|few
TGTGCCAGCAGCCAAGACGGACAGGGGGCTTACGAGCAGTACTTC
CASSQDGQGAYEQYF
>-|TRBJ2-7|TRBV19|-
TGTGCCAGTAGTACAGAATTTCCCTACGAGCAGTACTTC
CASSTEFPYEQYF
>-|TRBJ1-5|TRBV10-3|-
TGTGCCACCGGTAGGGCAGGGTCGAGCAATCAGCCCCAGCATTTT
CATGRAGSSNQPQHF
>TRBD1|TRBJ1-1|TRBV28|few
TGTGCCAGCAGTTCGGACAGGCATTGGGAAGCTTTCTTT
CASSSDRHWEAFF
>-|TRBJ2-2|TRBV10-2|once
TGCGCCAGCAGGGACGGTAGCACCGGGGAGCTGTTTTTT
CASRDGSTGELFF
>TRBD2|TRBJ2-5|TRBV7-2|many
TGTGCCAGCAGCTTACGTCGGCTAGCGGGAGGGCGCCAAGAGACCCAGTACTTC
CASSLRRLAGGRQETQYF
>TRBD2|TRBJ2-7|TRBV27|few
TGTGCCAGTACTAGCGGGGGGGCCCGCGAGCAGTACTTC
CASTSGGAREQYF
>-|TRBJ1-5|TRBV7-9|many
TGTGCCAGCAGTCCCGCCGGGGATCAGCCCCAGCATTTT
CASSPAGDQPQHF
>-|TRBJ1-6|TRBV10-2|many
TGCGCCAGCAGTGAACAGAGGAGCTCCTATAATTCACCCCTCCACTTT
CASSEQRSSYNSPLHF
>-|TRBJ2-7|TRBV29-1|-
TGCAGCGTTGGGGTCTTTTCCGTAATGGCTCTCGAGCAGTACTTC
CSVGVFSVMALEQYF
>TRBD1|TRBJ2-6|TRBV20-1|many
TGCAGTGCTGACAGGGGGCGATCATTGACGGGCTCTGGGGCCAACGTCCTGACTTTC
CSADRGRSLTGSGANVLTF
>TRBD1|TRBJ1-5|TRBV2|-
TGTGCCAGCAGTGTTGGGACAGGGGTTAGTCAGCCCCAGCATTTT
CASSVGTGVSQPQHF
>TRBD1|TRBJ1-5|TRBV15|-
TGTGCCACCAGCAGAGTAGGGGCAGGGGGTCAGCCCCAGCATTTT
CATSRVGAGGQPQHF
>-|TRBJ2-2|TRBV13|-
TGTGCCAGCAGCTCAATGCAGGAGATGATTCTACGGGAGCTGTTTTTT
CASSSMQEMILRELFF
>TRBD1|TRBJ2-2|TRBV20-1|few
TGCAGTGCCCACAGAACAGGGGTCGGGGAGCTGTTTTTT
CSAHRTGVGELFF
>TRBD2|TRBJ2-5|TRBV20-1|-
TGCAGTGCTGGGGGACTAGCGGGGATGGGAGAGACCCAGTACTTC
CSAGGLAGMGETQYF
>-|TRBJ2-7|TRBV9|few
TGTGCCAGCAGGGTCTCTGGGACCTCCTACGAGCAGTACTTC
CASRVSGTSYEQYF
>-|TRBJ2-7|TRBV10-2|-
TGCGCCAGCAGTGCTCGGGGAGAGAGCTACGAGCAGTACTTC
CASSARGESYEQYF
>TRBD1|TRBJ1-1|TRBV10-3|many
TGTGCCATCACCCCGGGACAGGGGGCCACTGAAGCTTTCTTT
CAITPGQGATEAFF